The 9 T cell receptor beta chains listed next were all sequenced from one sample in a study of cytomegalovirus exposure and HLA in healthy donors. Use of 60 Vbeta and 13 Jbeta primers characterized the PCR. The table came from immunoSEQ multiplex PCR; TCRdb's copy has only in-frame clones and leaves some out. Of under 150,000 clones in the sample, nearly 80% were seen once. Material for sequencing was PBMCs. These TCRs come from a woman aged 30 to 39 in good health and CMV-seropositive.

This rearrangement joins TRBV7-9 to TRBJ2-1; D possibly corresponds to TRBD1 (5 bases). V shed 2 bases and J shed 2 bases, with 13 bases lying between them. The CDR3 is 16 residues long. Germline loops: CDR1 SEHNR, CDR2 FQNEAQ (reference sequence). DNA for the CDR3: TGTGCCAGCAGCTTATCGGGTAGGGGTGCCTACAATGAGCAGTTCTTC. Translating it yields CASSLSGRGAYNEQFF.

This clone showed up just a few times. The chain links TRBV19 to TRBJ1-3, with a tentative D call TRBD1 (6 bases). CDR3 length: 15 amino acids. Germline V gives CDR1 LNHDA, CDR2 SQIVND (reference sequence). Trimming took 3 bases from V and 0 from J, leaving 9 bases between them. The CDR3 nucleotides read TGTGCCAGTAGTATGGGGGCCAACTCTGGAAACACCATATATTTT. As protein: CASSMGANSGNTIYF.

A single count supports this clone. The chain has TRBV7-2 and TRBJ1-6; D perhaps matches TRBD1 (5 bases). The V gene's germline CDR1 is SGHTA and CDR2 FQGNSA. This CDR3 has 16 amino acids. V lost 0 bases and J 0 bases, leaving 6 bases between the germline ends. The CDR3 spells CASSLAGASYNSPLHF. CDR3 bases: TGTGCCAGCAGCTTAGCAGGGGCCTCCTATAATTCACCCCTCCACTTT.

The CDR3, as DNA: TGCGCCAGCAGTCACACTCAGGGATCTGGAAACACCATATATTTT. It codes for CASSHTQGSGNTIYF. The V call is TRBV4-1, the J call TRBJ1-3, with a weak D call TRBD1 (5 bases). CDR1 is MGHRA and CDR2 is YSYEKL in the germline V gene. The germline V and J ends were trimmed by 6 bases and 1 base, with 13 bases remaining between them. The CDR3 contains 15 residues.

The CDR3 is CASSPPVVSAQYF. The CDR3 DNA is TGTGCCAGCAGCCCACCCGTCGTTAGCGCCCAGTACTTC. The chain carries TRBV7-9 and TRBJ2-5; the D gene is possibly TRBD2 (5 bases). Germline CDR1 SEHNR, CDR2 FQNEAQ (reference sequence). The CDR3 is 13 residues long. Trimming pared 5 bases from V and 9 bases from J, leaving 16 bases between.

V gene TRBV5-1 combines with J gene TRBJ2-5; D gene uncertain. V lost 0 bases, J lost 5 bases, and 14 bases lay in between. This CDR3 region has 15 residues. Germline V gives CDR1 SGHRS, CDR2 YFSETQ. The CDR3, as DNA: TGCGCCAGCAGCTTGGCGGCTTCGGTGGAGGAGACCCAGTACTTC. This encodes CASSLAASVEETQYF.

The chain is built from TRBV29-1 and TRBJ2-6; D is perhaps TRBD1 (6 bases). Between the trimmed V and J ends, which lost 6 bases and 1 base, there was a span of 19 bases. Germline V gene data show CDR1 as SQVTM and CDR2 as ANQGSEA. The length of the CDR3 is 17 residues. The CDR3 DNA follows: TGCAGCGTGGCACGGGGTACAGGGAGTTCTGGGGCCAACGTCCTGACTTTC. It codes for CSVARGTGSSGANVLTF.

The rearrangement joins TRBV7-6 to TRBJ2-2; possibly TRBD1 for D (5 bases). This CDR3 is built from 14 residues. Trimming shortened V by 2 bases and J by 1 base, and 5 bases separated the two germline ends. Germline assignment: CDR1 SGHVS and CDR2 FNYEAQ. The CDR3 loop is CASSLTGNTGELFF. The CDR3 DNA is TGTGCCAGCAGCTTAACAGGGAACACCGGGGAGCTGTTTTTT. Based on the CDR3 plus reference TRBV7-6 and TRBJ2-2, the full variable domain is GAGVSQSPRYKVTKRGQDVALRCDPISGHVSLYWYRQALGQGPEFLTYFNYEAQQDKSGLPNDRFSAERPEGSISTLTIQRTEQRDSAMYRCASSLTGNTGELFFGEGSRLTVL.

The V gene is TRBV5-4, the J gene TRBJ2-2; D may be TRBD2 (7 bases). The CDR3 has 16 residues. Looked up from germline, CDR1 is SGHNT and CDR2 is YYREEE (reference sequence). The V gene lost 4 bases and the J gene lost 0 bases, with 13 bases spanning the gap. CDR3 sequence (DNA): TGTGCCAGCAGCAACCCGGGGGGCCCGAACACCGGGGAGCTGTTTTTT. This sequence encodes CASSNPGGPNTGELFF.